This passage covers 24 T cell receptor beta chains from one sample sequenced in a study of CD8 T cells in ankylosing spondylitis. Each CDR3 protein is one row after TCRdb ran MiXCR on the 5' RACE reads. This table holds 200,000 to 300,000 distinct CDR3 sequences, under 35% found once. The sequenced material came from blood, either unsorted or a sorted T cell fraction (not recorded which). All receptors derive from a male donor with ankylosing spondylitis or in good health (not recorded which).

The CDR3 here is CASSLVAGGLDTQYF. The DNA for the CDR3 is TGTGCCAGCAGCTTAGTGGCGGGGGGACTAGATACGCAGTATTTT. The V call is TRBV7-7, the J call TRBJ2-3; 8 positions match TRBD2. The CDR3 is 15 amino acids. The ends lost 1 base at V and 5 bases at J; junction bases unmatched: 5. The germline CDR1 and CDR2 sequences are SSHAT and FNYEAQ (reference sequence).

This chain connects TRBV12-3 or TRBV12-4 to TRBJ2-1; D gene uncertain. V was cut by 0 bases and J by 8 bases, with 5 bases left in between. The CDR3 consists of 12 residues. The CDR3 here is CASSLAGYEQFF. The CDR3 region has the DNA TGTGCCAGCAGTTTAGCGGGATATGAGCAGTTCTTC.

In its sample, this clonotype was seen a few times. The rearrangement uses TRBV4-2 and TRBJ2-3, with 15 bases lining up with TRBD2. Per the germline V gene, CDR1 is LGHNA and CDR2 is YNFKEQ. This CDR3 region has 18 residues. Germline trimming cut 4 bases from V and 2 bases from J; bases unmatched to any gene: 7. CDR3 sequence reads: CASSRAWTSGGDTDTQYF. The CDR3 DNA reads as TGTGCCAGCAGCCGGGCCTGGACTAGCGGGGGGGACACAGATACGCAGTATTTT.

This clonotype was counted a few times. J is TRBJ2-1 and V is TRBV12-3 or TRBV12-4; 9 nucleotides line up with TRBD1. Trimming at V came to 5 bases and at J to 4 bases, leaving 6 bases not matched to a gene. This CDR3 comprises 15 residues. The CDR3 sequence: CASSGTGFLYNEQFF. CDR3 DNA sequence: TGTGCCAGCAGTGGGACAGGGTTCCTATACAATGAGCAGTTCTTC.

This clonotype was observed a few times. V usage is TRBV27 and J usage is TRBJ1-5; D ambiguous. The CDR3 runs 12 residues. Germline lookup yields CDR1 MNHEY and CDR2 SMNVEV (reference sequence). The germline V and J ends were trimmed by 4 bases and 4 bases, with 5 bases remaining between them. The DNA of the CDR3 is TGTGCCAGCAGTTCTCTAAATCAGCCCCAGCATTTT. Protein sequence: CASSSLNQPQHF.

In its sample, this clonotype was seen many times. The genes are TRBV6-4 and TRBJ2-3, with TRBD2 matching 11 bases. Germline CDR1 and CDR2: MRHNA and SNTAGT. The ends lost 3 bases at V and 4 bases at J; junction bases unmatched: 3. This CDR3 contains 15 residues. Here the CDR3 DNA reads TGTGCCAGCAGTGAGCTAGCGGGGGGTCCAGATACGCAGTATTTT. Translating it yields CASSELAGGPDTQYF.

The genes are TRBV20-1 and TRBJ1-4, with D perhaps matching TRBD1 (6 bases). CDR3 length equals 15 residues. V lost 2 bases to trimming and J lost 7 bases, with 17 bases between them. Germline CDR1 is DFQATT and CDR2 is SNEGSKA (reference sequence). The CDR3 reads CSARSPWGASEKLFF. The CDR3 DNA sequence: TGCAGTGCTAGATCCCCGTGGGGGGCGAGTGAAAAACTGTTTTTT.

The chain links TRBV7-2 to TRBJ1-6; TRBD1 is a possible D gene (5 bases). Trimming removed 3 bases from V and 9 bases from J, with 12 bases in between. CDR1 and CDR2 from the germline V gene are SGHTA and FQGNSA. This CDR3 has 14 residues. The CDR3 coding sequence is TGTGCCAGCAGCTTTTGGGGGGGTAGTTCACCCCTCCACTTT. Residues: CASSFWGGSSPLHF.

About this clonotype itself: A junction end diverges from the germline sequence, so it may reflect a read error. The chain couples TRBV7-9 to TRBJ1-2; the D gene is possibly TRBD1 (6 bases). CDR3 length: 14 amino acids. CDR1 is SEHNR, CDR2 FQNEAQ, per germline (reference sequence). CDR3 region: CARSQDSGNYGYTF. The DNA for the CDR3 is TGTGCCCGCAGCCAGGACAGCGGGAACTATGGCTACACCTTC.

The rearrangement joins TRBV2 to TRBJ2-7; D unclear. V lost 2 bases, J lost 3 bases, and 8 bases lay in between. The V gene's germline CDR1 is SNHLY and CDR2 FYNNEI. The CDR3 contains 13 residues. In DNA form, the CDR3 reads TGTGCCAGCAGTGAACGTTGGGGCTACGAGCAGTACTTC. It encodes CASSERWGYEQYF.

The chain recombines TRBV20-1 with TRBJ2-1; 8 bases are a match to TRBD1. CDR3 length: 14 residues. V trimming: 3 bases; J trimming: 6 bases; junction bases outside the gene matches: 7. CDR1 and CDR2 (germline): DFQATT, SNEGSKA (reference sequence). In nucleotides, the CDR3 is TGCAGTGCTAGTGGCAGGGGACAGGTCAATGAGCAGTTCTTC. Translation: CSASGRGQVNEQFF.

This clonotype came up a few times. The V call is TRBV28, the J call TRBJ2-1; the D gene could be TRBD1 or TRBD2 (6 bases each). The V end was cut by 6 bases, the J end by 7 bases, with 16 bases between. The CDR3 contains 14 residues. Germline-derived CDR1 and CDR2 are MDHEN and SYDVKM. As DNA, the CDR3 is TGTGCCAGCAGCGAAATGGGGGGCAGGAATGAGCAGTTCTTC. It specifies CASSEMGGRNEQFF.

This clonotype was picked up a small number of times. The rearrangement uses TRBV27 and TRBJ2-3; no clear D gene. The germline CDR1 and CDR2 sequences are MNHEY and SMNVEV (reference sequence). Trimming stripped 3 bases from V and 6 bases from J, with 16 bases between. The CDR3 is made up of 15 amino acids. In DNA form, the CDR3 reads TGTGCCAGCAGTTTGTACCGGGTGAAATTGGATACGCAGTATTTT. Translated, it gives CASSLYRVKLDTQYF.

In this sample, this clonotype turned up a few times. This chain links TRBV12-3 or TRBV12-4 with TRBJ2-5; D might be TRBD2 (6 bases). The CDR3 contains 15 residues. Between the trimmed V and J ends, which lost 3 bases and 2 bases, there was a span of 13 bases. Written as DNA, the CDR3 is TGTGCCAGCAGTTTTCCTCAGGGAGGTCAAGAGACCCAGTACTTC. This codes for CASSFPQGGQETQYF.

This clonotype was detected a few times. V and J are TRBV25-1 and TRBJ2-7, with TRBD2 as a possible D gene (5 bases). The CDR3 is 13 amino acids. Germline assignment: CDR1 MGHDK and CDR2 SYGVNS. Trimming stripped 7 bases from V and 2 bases from J, with 12 bases between. This CDR3 is CASIQDGAYEQYF. The DNA for the CDR3 is TGTGCCAGCATACAAGACGGGGCCTACGAGCAGTACTTC.

The chain carries TRBV15 and TRBJ2-3; D might be TRBD1 (5 bases). The germline V and J ends were trimmed by 1 base and 4 bases, with 24 bases remaining between them. The CDR3 sequence is 19 residues long. From germline, CDR1 is LNHNV and CDR2 YYDKDF (reference sequence). CDR3 nucleotide sequence: TGTGCCACCAGCAGAGCGACGCAGGGTATCCCTACCTGGCCAGATACGCAGTATTTT. The encoded protein is CATSRATQGIPTWPDTQYF.

The chain employs TRBV12-3 or TRBV12-4 and TRBJ2-3; the match to TRBD1 covers 8 bases. V gave up 3 bases and J gave up 2 bases; unmatched junction bases: 10. The CDR3 runs 17 residues. This CDR3 is CASSFAPGQALTDTQYF. The CDR3 DNA sequence: TGTGCCAGCAGTTTTGCCCCGGGACAGGCCCTCACAGATACGCAGTATTTT.

The V gene is TRBV12-3 or TRBV12-4, the J gene TRBJ2-1, with 11 bases lining up with TRBD2. This CDR3 region has 16 residues. With 3 bases clipped from V and 3 bases from J, the junction kept 4 bases outside the gene matches. CDR3 loop: CASSLVLAGDYNEQFF. CDR3 nucleotide sequence: TGTGCCAGCAGTTTGGTACTAGCGGGGGACTACAATGAGCAGTTCTTC.

This clonotype has more than one count but fewer than ten. V usage is TRBV18 and J usage is TRBJ1-2; D gene unclear. From germline, CDR1 is KGHSH and CDR2 LQKENI. Trimming stripped 0 bases from V and 5 bases from J, with 10 bases between. The CDR3 has 14 residues. CDR3 sequence reads: CASSPPQIQYGYTF. Here the CDR3 DNA reads TGTGCCAGCTCACCACCGCAGATCCAATATGGCTACACCTTC.

The rearrangement uses TRBV7-9 and TRBJ1-3; D remains ambiguous. The CDR3 is 12 amino acids. Germline V gives CDR1 SEHNR, CDR2 FQNEAQ (reference sequence). The ends were cut back, 5 bases at V and 8 bases at J, with 10 bases in the middle. The chain's CDR3 is CASSPASYTIYF. CDR3 bases: TGTGCCAGCAGCCCCGCGAGTTACACCATATATTTT. The variable domain in full, completed from reference TRBV7-9 and TRBJ1-3, reads DTGVSQNPRHKITKRGQNVTFRCDPISEHNRLYWYRQTLGQGPEFLTYFQNEAQLEKSRLLSDRFSAERPKGSFSTLEIQRTEQGDSAMYLCASSPASYTIYFGEGSWLTVV.

V usage is TRBV7-9 and J usage is TRBJ2-5; 8 bases map to TRBD2. The CDR3 sequence is 15 residues long. Germline V gives CDR1 SEHNR, CDR2 FQNEAQ (reference sequence). V lost 1 base, J lost 5 bases, and 6 bases stayed unmatched. Here the CDR3 reads CASSLDGGALETQYF. CDR3 nucleotides: TGTGCCAGCAGCTTAGACGGGGGGGCCTTGGAGACCCAGTACTTC.

This clonotype was found a few times. This chain links TRBV3-1 with TRBJ2-7; 10 positions match TRBD1. The length of the CDR3 is 14 residues. CDR1 is LGHDT and CDR2 is YNNKEL in the germline V gene (reference sequence). V lost 4 bases and J lost 5; bases outside the gene matches: 5. The CDR3 sequence is CASSLGTGVHEQYF. The CDR3 DNA reads TGTGCCAGCAGCCTCGGGACAGGGGTTCACGAGCAGTACTTC.

This clonotype has only a few counts. V gene TRBV5-1 combines with J gene TRBJ2-5; D unclear. Trimming removed 2 bases from V and 3 bases from J, with 8 bases in between. Germline CDR1 SGHRS, CDR2 YFSETQ. The CDR3 contains 13 residues. The CDR3 DNA reads TGCGCCAGCAGCTTAAACCCAGAAGAGACCCAGTACTTC. Translating gives CASSLNPEETQYF.

CDR3 in amino acids: CASSLRVGQPQHF. CDR3 in DNA: TGTGCCAGCAGTTTGAGGGTCGGACAGCCCCAGCATTTT. The rearrangement joins TRBV12-3 or TRBV12-4 to TRBJ1-5; D is ambiguous. The CDR3 runs to 13 residues. Trimming shortened V by 3 bases and J by 7 bases, and 10 bases separated the two germline ends.